This TCR beta chain derives from a study of CD8+ T cells in alopecia areata. Study context: For the treated group, dosing was oral tofacitinib at 5 to 10 mg twice daily. Overall study findings and caveats: Clonality exceeded that of normal scalp in lesional scalp, most notably in alopecia totalis/universalis.

A single count supports this clone. Its antigen is not known. Extracted RNA was reverse transcribed into cDNA, the sequencing template. Sequencing was performed with immunoSEQ multiplex PCR; in TCRdb, only in-frame clones are kept and a portion is missing. Here the sample spans about 11,000 clones, roughly three fifths being singletons. CDR3 length: 14 amino acids. V was clipped by 0 bases and J by 3 bases, with 9 bases between them. Germline values: CDR1 SGDLS, CDR2 YYNGEE. In alopecia areata patients, both lesional scalp punch biopsies and peripheral blood were collected. The genes are TRBV9 and TRBJ1-1, with a weak D call TRBD1 (6 bases). The specimen was skin, collected at week 0. This TCR was sampled from a human donor with alopecia areata. CDR3 region: CASSVVDRYTEAFF. The DNA of the CDR3 is TGTGCCAGCAGCGTAGTGGACAGATACACTGAAGCTTTCTTT.